The source of this TCR beta chain is a study of cytomegalovirus exposure and HLA in healthy donors. Findings and caveats of the study: Certain indistinguishable V segments, among them TRBV6-2 and TRBV6-3, were excluded. No immune exposure information besides CMV serostatus was available. The study listed roughly 150 cytomegalovirus-associated TCR beta chains. In vitro experiments confirmed that a few CMV-associated chains were specific for CMV antigens.

In the PCR, 60 Vbeta and 13 Jbeta primers were used. Only in-frame clones appear in the TCRdb table, and some are missing; sequencing was by immunoSEQ multiplex PCR. Here the sample spans 75,000 to 95,000 clones, about 66% being singletons. This CDR3 is built from 19 residues. Germline assignment: CDR1 GTSNPN and CDR2 SVGIG (reference sequence). Losses at the gene ends were 0 bases for V and 2 bases for J; bases not matched to a gene: 11. About this clone: The antigen remains unidentified.

What was sequenced was PBMCs. The sequence derives from a woman between 50 and 59 years old in good health and CMV-seropositive. The V call is TRBV30, the J call TRBJ2-3; 13 positions match TRBD2. CDR3 sequence reads: CAWSVSRTSGGETTDTQYF. The CDR3 DNA follows: TGTGCCTGGAGTGTATCCAGGACTAGCGGGGGAGAAACCACAGATACGCAGTATTTT.